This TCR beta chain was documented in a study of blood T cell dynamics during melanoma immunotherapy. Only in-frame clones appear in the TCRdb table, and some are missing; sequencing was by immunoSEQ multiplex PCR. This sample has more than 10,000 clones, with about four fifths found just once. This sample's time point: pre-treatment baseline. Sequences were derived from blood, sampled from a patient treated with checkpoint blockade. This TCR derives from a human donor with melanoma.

As DNA, the CDR3 is TGTGCCAGCAGCTTAGGACTAGTTAACGAGCAGTACTTC. Translation gives CASSLGLVNEQYF. The chain recombines TRBV7-8 with TRBJ2-7; possibly TRBD2 for D (6 bases). Germline values: CDR1 SGHVS, CDR2 FQNEAQ. Deletions cut 1 base from V and 5 bases from J, with 9 bases between. The CDR3 runs 13 residues.